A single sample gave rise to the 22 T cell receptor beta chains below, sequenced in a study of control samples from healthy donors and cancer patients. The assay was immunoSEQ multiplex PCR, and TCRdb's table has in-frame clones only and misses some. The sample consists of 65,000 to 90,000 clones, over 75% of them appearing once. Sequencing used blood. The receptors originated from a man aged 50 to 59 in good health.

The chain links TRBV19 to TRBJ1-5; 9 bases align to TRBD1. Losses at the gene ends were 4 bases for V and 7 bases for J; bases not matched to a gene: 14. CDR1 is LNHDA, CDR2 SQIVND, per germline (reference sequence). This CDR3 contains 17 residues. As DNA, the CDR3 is TGTGCCAGTAGTAAGGGTTGGTTCGGGACAGGGTGGCAGCCCCAGCATTTT. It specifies CASSKGWFGTGWQPQHF. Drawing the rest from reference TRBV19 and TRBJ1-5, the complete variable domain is DGGITQSPKYLFRKEGQNVTLSCEQNLNHDAMYWYRQDPGQGLRLIYYSQIVNDFQKGDIAEGYSVSREKKESFPLTVTSAQKNPTAFYLCASSKGWFGTGWQPQHFGDGTRLSIL.

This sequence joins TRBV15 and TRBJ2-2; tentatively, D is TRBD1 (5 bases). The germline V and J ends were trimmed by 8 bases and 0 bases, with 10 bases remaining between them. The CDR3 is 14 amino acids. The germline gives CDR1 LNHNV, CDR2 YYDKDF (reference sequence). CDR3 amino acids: CATVQGSNTGELFF. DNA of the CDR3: TGTGCCACCGTCCAGGGCTCGAACACCGGGGAGCTGTTTTTT.

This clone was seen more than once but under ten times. The CDR3 spells CATSQRRQGQVGNTIYF. The CDR3 nucleotides are TGTGCCACCAGCCAACGTCGACAGGGGCAGGTTGGAAACACCATATATTTT. The V call is TRBV15, the J call TRBJ1-3; 8 nucleotides match TRBD1. CDR1 is LNHNV, CDR2 YYDKDF, per germline (reference sequence). The J segment lost 3 bases and the V segment lost 5 bases, leaving 12 bases of the junction unmatched. This CDR3 contains 17 residues.

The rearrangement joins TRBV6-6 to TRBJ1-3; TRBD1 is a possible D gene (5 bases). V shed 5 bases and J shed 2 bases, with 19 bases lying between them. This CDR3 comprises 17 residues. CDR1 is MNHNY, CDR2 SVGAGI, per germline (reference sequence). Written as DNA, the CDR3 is TGTGCCAGCAGTCCAACCGCCCAGTGGGGCCCTGGAAACACCATATATTTT. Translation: CASSPTAQWGPGNTIYF.

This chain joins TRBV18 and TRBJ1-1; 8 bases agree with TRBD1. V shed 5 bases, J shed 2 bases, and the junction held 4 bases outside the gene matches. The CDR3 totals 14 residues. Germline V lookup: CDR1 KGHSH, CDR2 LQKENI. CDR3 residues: CASSGQGANTEAFF. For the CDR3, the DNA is TGTGCCAGCTCAGGTCAGGGGGCAAACACTGAAGCTTTCTTT.

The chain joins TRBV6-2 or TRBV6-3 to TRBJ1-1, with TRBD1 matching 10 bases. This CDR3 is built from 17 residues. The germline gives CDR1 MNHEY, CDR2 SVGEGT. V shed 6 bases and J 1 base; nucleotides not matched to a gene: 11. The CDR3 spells CASSSRDRGKENTEAFF. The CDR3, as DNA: TGTGCCAGCAGCAGCCGGGACAGGGGTAAGGAGAACACTGAAGCTTTCTTT.

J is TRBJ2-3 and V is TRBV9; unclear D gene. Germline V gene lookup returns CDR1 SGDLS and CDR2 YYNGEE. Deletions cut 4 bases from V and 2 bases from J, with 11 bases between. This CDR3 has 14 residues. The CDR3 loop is CASSPHRATDTQYF. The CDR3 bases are TGTGCCAGCAGCCCCCATAGGGCCACAGATACGCAGTATTTT.

This CDR3 reads CATSDSSGSRNEQFF. The DNA of the CDR3 is TGTGCCACCAGTGATAGCAGCGGGAGTAGAAATGAGCAGTTCTTC. This sequence joins TRBV24-1 and TRBJ2-1; 8 bases agree with TRBD2. V was pared by 3 bases and J by 7 bases, with 7 bases of the junction left unmatched. Germline V gives CDR1 KGHDR, CDR2 SFDVKD. This CDR3 spans 15 amino acids.

The CDR3: CATSAGSNYGYTF. The CDR3 bases are TGTGCCACCAGTGCGGGCTCGAACTATGGCTACACCTTC. J is TRBJ1-2 and V is TRBV24-1, with D hard to call. The germline CDR1 and CDR2 sequences are KGHDR and SFDVKD. The CDR3 consists of 13 residues. V was cut by 5 bases and J by 2 bases, with 8 bases left in between.

The CDR3 bases are TGTGCCACCAGTGACTCCGGGACAGGGGGTTTTCAGCCCCAGCATTTT. Translated, it gives CATSDSGTGGFQPQHF. The chain has TRBV24-1 and TRBJ1-5; 11 bases fit TRBD1. Per germline, CDR1 KGHDR and CDR2 SFDVKD. The CDR3 sequence is 16 residues long. V gave up 4 bases and J gave up 6 bases; unmatched junction bases: 7.

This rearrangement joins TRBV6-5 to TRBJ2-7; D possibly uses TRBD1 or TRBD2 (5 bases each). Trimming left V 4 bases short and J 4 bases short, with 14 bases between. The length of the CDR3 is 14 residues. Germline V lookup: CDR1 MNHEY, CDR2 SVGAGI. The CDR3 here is CASSSGGLHYEQYF. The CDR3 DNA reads TGTGCCAGCAGTTCTGGGGGTCTTCATTACGAGCAGTACTTC.

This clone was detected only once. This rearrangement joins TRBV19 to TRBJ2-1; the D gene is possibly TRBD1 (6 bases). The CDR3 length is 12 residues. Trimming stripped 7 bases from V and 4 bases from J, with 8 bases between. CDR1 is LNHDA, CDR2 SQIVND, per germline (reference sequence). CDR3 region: CASKGQYNEQFF. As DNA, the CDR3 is TGTGCCAGTAAAGGACAGTACAATGAGCAGTTCTTC.

The CDR3 sequence: CASIQLGTSGRNEQFF. The CDR3 region has the DNA TGTGCCAGCATCCAACTGGGGACTAGCGGGAGAAATGAGCAGTTCTTC. The chain links TRBV11-1 to TRBJ2-1, with TRBD2 matching 14 bases. V shed 7 bases and J 7 bases; nucleotides not matched to a gene: 9. This CDR3 is 16 amino acids long. The germline V gene has CDR1 SGHAT and CDR2 FQDESV (reference sequence). Filled out from reference TRBV11-1 and TRBJ2-1, the complete variable domain reads EAEVAQSPRYKITEKSQAVAFWCDPISGHATLYWYRQILGQGPELLVQFQDESVVDDSQLPKDRFSAERLKGVDSTLKIQPAELGDSAMYLCASIQLGTSGRNEQFFGPGTRLTVL.

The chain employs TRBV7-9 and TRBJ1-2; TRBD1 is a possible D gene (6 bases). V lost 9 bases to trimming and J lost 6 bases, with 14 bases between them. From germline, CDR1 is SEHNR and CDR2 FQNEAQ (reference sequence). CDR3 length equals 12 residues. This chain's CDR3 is CASFQGGNGYTF. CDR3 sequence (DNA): TGTGCCAGTTTTCAAGGGGGTAATGGCTACACCTTC. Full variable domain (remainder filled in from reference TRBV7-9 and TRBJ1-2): DTGVSQNPRHKITKRGQNVTFRCDPISEHNRLYWYRQTLGQGPEFLTYFQNEAQLEKSRLLSDRFSAERPKGSFSTLEIQRTEQGDSAMYLCASFQGGNGYTFGSGTRLTVV.

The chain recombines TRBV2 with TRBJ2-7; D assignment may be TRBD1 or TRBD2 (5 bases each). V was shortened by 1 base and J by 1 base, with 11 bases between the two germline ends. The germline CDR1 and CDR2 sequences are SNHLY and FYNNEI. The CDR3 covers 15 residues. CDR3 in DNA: TGTGCCAGCAGTGAAGGGGGGTCCCTATCCTACGAGCAGTACTTC. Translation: CASSEGGSLSYEQYF.

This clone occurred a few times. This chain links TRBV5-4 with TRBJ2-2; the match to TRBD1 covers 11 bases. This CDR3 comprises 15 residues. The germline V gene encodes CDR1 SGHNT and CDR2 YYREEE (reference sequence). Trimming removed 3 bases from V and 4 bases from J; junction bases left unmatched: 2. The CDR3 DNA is TGTGCCAGCAGCTCGGGGACAGGGGGCACCGGGGAGCTGTTTTTT. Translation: CASSSGTGGTGELFF.

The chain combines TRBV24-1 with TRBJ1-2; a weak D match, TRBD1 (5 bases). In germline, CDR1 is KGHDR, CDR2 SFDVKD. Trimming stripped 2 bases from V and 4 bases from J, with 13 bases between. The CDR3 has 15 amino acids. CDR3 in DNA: TGTGCCACCAGTGATTCCTCCAGGGATCCCTATGGCTACACCTTC. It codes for CATSDSSRDPYGYTF.

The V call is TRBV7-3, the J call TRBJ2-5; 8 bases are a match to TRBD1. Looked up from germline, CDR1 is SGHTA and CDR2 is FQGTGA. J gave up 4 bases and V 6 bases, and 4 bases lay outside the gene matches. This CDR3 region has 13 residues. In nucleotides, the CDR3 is TGTGCCAGCAGTCGTGGACAGGGAGAGACCCAGTACTTC. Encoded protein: CASSRGQGETQYF.

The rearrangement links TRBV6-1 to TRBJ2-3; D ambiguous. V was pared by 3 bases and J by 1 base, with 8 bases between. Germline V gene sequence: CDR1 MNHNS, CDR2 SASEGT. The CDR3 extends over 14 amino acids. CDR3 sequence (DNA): TGTGCCAGCAGTGATCTCTCTGGCACAGATACGCAGTATTTT. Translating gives CASSDLSGTDTQYF.

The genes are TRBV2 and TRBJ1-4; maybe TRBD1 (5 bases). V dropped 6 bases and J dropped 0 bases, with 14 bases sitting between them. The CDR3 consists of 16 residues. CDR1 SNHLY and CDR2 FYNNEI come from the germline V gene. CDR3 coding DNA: TGTGCCAGCAGCGCGTTTGGGGGAGCAACTAATGAAAAACTGTTTTTT. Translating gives CASSAFGGATNEKLFF.

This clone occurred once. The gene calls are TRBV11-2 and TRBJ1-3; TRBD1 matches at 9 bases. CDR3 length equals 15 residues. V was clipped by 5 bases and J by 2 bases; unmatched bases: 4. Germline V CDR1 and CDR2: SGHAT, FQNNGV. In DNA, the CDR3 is TGTGCCAGCAGCCCTCGGACAGGGGCTGGAAACACCATATATTTT. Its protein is CASSPRTGAGNTIYF. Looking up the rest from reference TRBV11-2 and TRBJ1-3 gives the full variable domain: EAGVAQSPRYKIIEKRQSVAFWCNPISGHATLYWYQQILGQGPKLLIQFQNNGVVDDSQLPKDRFSAERLKGVDSTLKIQPAKLEDSAVYLCASSPRTGAGNTIYFGEGSWLTVV.

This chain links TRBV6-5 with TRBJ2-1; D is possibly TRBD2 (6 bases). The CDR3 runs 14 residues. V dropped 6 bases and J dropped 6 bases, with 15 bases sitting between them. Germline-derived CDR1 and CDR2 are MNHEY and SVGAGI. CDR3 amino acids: CASSRLGNPNEQFF. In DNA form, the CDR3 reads TGTGCCAGCAGCAGACTAGGAAATCCCAATGAGCAGTTCTTC.